This is a list of T cell receptor beta chains from one sample in a study of CD8 T cells in Susac syndrome. Each CDR3 protein gets one entry after TCRdb re-called the immunoSEQ multiplex PCR reads with MiXCR. The sample yields tens of thousands of distinct CDR3 sequences, around 94% seen once. What was sequenced was CD8+ T cells from PBMCs. The receptors originated from a human donor with Susac syndrome. Both conserved end residues are part of each CDR3. Each record gives: J gene, V gene, clone size, D gene, CDR3 protein, CDR3 DNA. The D gene is left open where the match is weak. The size entry is marked missing in some rows and otherwise reads once, few, many or a size class.

j_gene: TRBJ2-1; v_gene: TRBV12-3/TRBV12-4; abundance: -; d_gene: TRBD1; CDR3aa: CASSDDRGRQFF; CDR3nt: TGTGCCAGCAGCGATGACAGGGGGCGGCAGTTCTTC
j_gene: TRBJ1-1; v_gene: TRBV12-3/TRBV12-4; abundance: -; d_gene: -; CDR3aa: CASSARENTEAFF; CDR3nt: TGTGCCAGCAGTGCAAGGGAGAACACTGAAGCTTTCTTT
j_gene: TRBJ1-1; v_gene: TRBV27; abundance: -; d_gene: -; CDR3aa: CASIKREEAFF; CDR3nt: TGTGCCAGCATCAAGAGGGAAGAAGCTTTCTTT
j_gene: TRBJ2-1; v_gene: TRBV7-9; abundance: -; d_gene: -; CDR3aa: CASSGSSYNEQFF; CDR3nt: TGTGCCAGCAGCGGTAGCTCCTACAATGAGCAGTTCTTC
j_gene: TRBJ2-7; v_gene: TRBV19; abundance: once; d_gene: -; CDR3aa: CASSMRPGAQPYEQYF; CDR3nt: TGTGCCAGTAGTATGCGGCCGGGGGCCCAACCCTACGAGCAGTACTTC
j_gene: TRBJ2-6; v_gene: TRBV15; abundance: -; d_gene: -; CDR3aa: CATSRDWSRNSGANVLTF; CDR3nt: TGTGCCACCAGCAGAGATTGGTCACGGAACTCTGGGGCCAACGTCCTGACTTTC
j_gene: TRBJ1-2; v_gene: TRBV6-1; abundance: -; d_gene: -; CDR3aa: CASSEAPGAGYGYTF; CDR3nt: TGTGCCAGCAGTGAAGCTCCCGGGGCGGGATATGGCTACACCTTC
j_gene: TRBJ1-2; v_gene: TRBV30; abundance: -; d_gene: -; CDR3aa: CAWSGTGEGYGYTF; CDR3nt: TGTGCCTGGAGTGGGACGGGAGAAGGTTATGGCTACACCTTC
j_gene: TRBJ2-7; v_gene: TRBV19; abundance: -; d_gene: TRBD1; CDR3aa: CASSIWDREYEQYF; CDR3nt: TGTGCCAGTAGTATCTGGGACAGGGAATACGAGCAGTACTTC
j_gene: TRBJ1-1; v_gene: TRBV20-1; abundance: -; d_gene: TRBD1; CDR3aa: CSARDRGFDTEAFF; CDR3nt: TGCAGTGCTAGGGACAGGGGATTTGACACTGAAGCTTTCTTT
j_gene: TRBJ2-7; v_gene: TRBV12-3/TRBV12-4; abundance: -; d_gene: -; CDR3aa: CASKPAGQAYEQYF; CDR3nt: TGTGCCAGCAAGCCAGCAGGGCAAGCCTACGAGCAGTACTTC
j_gene: TRBJ2-7; v_gene: TRBV9; abundance: few; d_gene: -; CDR3aa: CASSGTGTYEQYF; CDR3nt: TGTGCCAGCAGCGGGACCGGGACCTACGAGCAGTACTTC
j_gene: TRBJ1-2; v_gene: TRBV30; abundance: -; d_gene: -; CDR3aa: CAWSTRDTRPTF; CDR3nt: TGTGCCTGGAGTACCCGGGACACCCGTCCCACCTTC
j_gene: TRBJ2-5; v_gene: TRBV14; abundance: -; d_gene: TRBD2; CDR3aa: CASSQDWTSGGAPQETQYF; CDR3nt: TGTGCCAGCAGCCAAGATTGGACTAGCGGGGGGGCCCCCCAAGAGACCCAGTACTTC
j_gene: TRBJ1-2; v_gene: TRBV27; abundance: -; d_gene: TRBD1; CDR3aa: CASRANRGNYGYTF; CDR3nt: TGTGCCAGCAGAGCGAACAGGGGCAACTATGGCTACACCTTC
j_gene: TRBJ1-5; v_gene: TRBV4-2; abundance: -; d_gene: -; CDR3aa: CASSQGPDSNQPQHF; CDR3nt: TGTGCCAGCAGCCAAGGGCCAGATAGCAATCAGCCCCAGCATTTT
j_gene: TRBJ1-2; v_gene: TRBV29-1; abundance: -; d_gene: TRBD1; CDR3aa: CSVGTGSNYGYTF; CDR3nt: TGCAGCGTTGGGACAGGGAGTAACTATGGCTACACCTTC
j_gene: TRBJ2-7; v_gene: TRBV7-3; abundance: -; d_gene: -; CDR3aa: CASSFEGGRDEQYF; CDR3nt: TGTGCCAGCAGCTTCGAGGGGGGCCGCGACGAGCAGTACTTC
j_gene: TRBJ2-4; v_gene: TRBV7-9; abundance: -; d_gene: TRBD2; CDR3aa: CATLAAGAGGNIQYF; CDR3nt: TGTGCCACTCTCGCCGCGGGGGCGGGGGGAAACATTCAGTACTTC
j_gene: TRBJ2-3; v_gene: TRBV9; abundance: -; d_gene: -; CDR3aa: CASSAGLLEGDTQYF; CDR3nt: TGTGCCAGCAGCGCGGGACTTCTAGAGGGAGATACGCAGTATTTT
j_gene: TRBJ1-1; v_gene: TRBV7-8; abundance: -; d_gene: -; CDR3aa: CASSLRRVLEAFF; CDR3nt: TGTGCCAGCAGCTTAAGGAGGGTCCTTGAAGCTTTCTTT
j_gene: TRBJ1-6; v_gene: TRBV9; abundance: -; d_gene: -; CDR3aa: CASTPSAAPGPLHF; CDR3nt: TGTGCCAGCACCCCATCGGCGGCCCCTGGACCCCTCCACTTT
j_gene: TRBJ1-1; v_gene: TRBV28; abundance: -; d_gene: -; CDR3aa: CASSLIQGTEAFF; CDR3nt: TGTGCCAGCAGTCTTATACAGGGCACTGAAGCTTTCTTT
j_gene: TRBJ2-5; v_gene: TRBV7-9; abundance: -; d_gene: -; CDR3aa: CASSGTEQGARKETQYF; CDR3nt: TGTGCCAGCAGCGGAACGGAGCAGGGAGCGCGGAAAGAGACCCAGTACTTC
j_gene: TRBJ2-4; v_gene: TRBV6-5; abundance: -; d_gene: TRBD2; CDR3aa: CASIGVAGENIQYF; CDR3nt: TGTGCCAGCATAGGAGTAGCGGGGGAAAACATTCAGTACTTC
j_gene: TRBJ2-3; v_gene: TRBV7-9; abundance: -; d_gene: TRBD2; CDR3aa: CASSLPSGGSSTDTQYF; CDR3nt: TGTGCCAGCAGCTTACCTAGCGGGGGATCTAGCACAGATACGCAGTATTTT